The TCR beta chain described here comes from a study of T cells in Graves' hyperthyroidism and ophthalmopathy. Notes on the study in general: Most clonotypes that expanded in the thyroid above 0.001 also showed up in blood.

This clonotype was seen repeatedly, ten times or more. What it binds is unknown. Per germline, CDR1 ENHRY and CDR2 SYGVKD. The CDR3 length is 18 residues. Trimming pared 5 bases from V and 4 bases from J, leaving 24 bases between. Regions amplified from RNA transcripts were the TCR beta CDR3 regions. TCR CDR3 underwent first-round RT-PCR with the HTBI primer set. In TCRdb, the multiplex PCR reads were re-called with MiXCR into one record per CDR3 protein. The data hold more than 350,000 distinct CDR3 sequences, with about 15% observed a single time. The clonotype was recovered from a woman between 25 and 40 years old with Graves' hyperthyroidism that later progressed to Graves' ophthalmopathy. Sequences were obtained from blood. The chain employs TRBV10-3 and TRBJ1-3; maybe TRBD1 (6 bases). The CDR3 DNA is TGTGCCATCAGTCACCTGGGGGCGTGGGGGCGTCGAGGAAACACCATATATTTT. As protein: CAISHLGAWGRRGNTIYF.